Each of the 30 T cell receptor beta chains below was sequenced from the same sample in a study of identical twins. MiXCR, applied by TCRdb to the 5' RACE reads, yields one record per CDR3 protein. The table records about 520,000 distinct CDR3 sequences, 22% of them present only once. These data are also associated with another study on T cells expressing NK-cell markers.

The source material was CD4+ T cells sorted from blood. The receptor source for this set is a woman in her late teens or twenties in good health.

The chain uses TRBV5-6 and TRBJ1-1; D is perhaps TRBD1 (5 bases). Germline V lookup: CDR1 SGHDT, CDR2 YYEEEE. The ends were cut back, 4 bases at V and 0 bases at J, with 13 bases in the middle. The CDR3 is made up of 15 amino acids. The CDR3 nucleotides are TGTGCCAGCAGCCTAAGCAGGGTCATGAACACTGAAGCTTTCTTT. Protein: CASSLSRVMNTEAFF.

The rearrangement joins TRBV5-1 to TRBJ2-5; 7 nucleotides agree with TRBD1. The trim removed 3 bases at V and 5 bases at J, leaving 10 bases unmatched. The germline V gene encodes CDR1 SGHRS and CDR2 YFSETQ. The CDR3 is made up of 15 amino acids. CDR3 loop: CASSSADRYMETQYF. CDR3 coding DNA: TGCGCCAGCAGCTCGGCGGACAGGTATATGGAGACCCAGTACTTC.

This clonotype showed up many times. The J gene is TRBJ1-3, the V gene TRBV20-1, with 7 bases fitting TRBD1. The CDR3 totals 12 residues. Germline V lookup: CDR1 DFQATT, CDR2 SNEGSKA (reference sequence). Trimming took 3 bases from V and 4 from J; bases not matched to a gene: 0. The CDR3 DNA reads as TGCAGTGCTAGGGACAGGGGAAACACCATATATTTT. Protein: CSARDRGNTIYF.

The gene calls are TRBV12-3 or TRBV12-4 and TRBJ1-1; D gene uncertain. Trimming removed 3 bases from V and 5 bases from J, with 16 bases in between. There are 15 residues in the CDR3. The CDR3: CASSFDMGRWTEAFF. The DNA for the CDR3 is TGTGCCAGCAGTTTCGACATGGGCCGGTGGACTGAAGCTTTCTTT.

This clonotype was detected many times. The chain couples TRBV20-1 to TRBJ2-1; 16 bases line up with TRBD2. CDR3 size: 20 residues. J was trimmed by 1 base and V by 2 bases; bases with no gene match: 11. Germline assignment: CDR1 DFQATT and CDR2 SNEGSKA (reference sequence). This CDR3 reads CSARLKPGLAGGPSYNEQFF. DNA for the CDR3: TGCAGTGCTAGACTAAAACCGGGACTAGCGGGAGGGCCGTCCTACAATGAGCAGTTCTTC.

The gene calls are TRBV5-1 and TRBJ1-2; possibly TRBD1 for D (6 bases). Looked up from germline, CDR1 is SGHRS and CDR2 is YFSETQ. The CDR3 loop spans 16 amino acids. Trimming left V 4 bases short and J 8 bases short, with 24 bases between. CDR3 nucleotides: TGCGCCAGCAGCCTTAGAGGGGCTCAGGGGAGTAGGGGCTACACCTTC. Translated: CASSLRGAQGSRGYTF. Full variable domain (outside the CDR3, taken from reference TRBV5-1 and TRBJ1-2): KAGVTQTPRYLIKTRGQQVTLSCSPISGHRSVSWYQQTPGQGLQFLFEYFSETQRNKGNFPGRFSGRQFSNSRSEMNVSTLELGDSALYLCASSLRGAQGSRGYTFGSGTRLTVV.

This clonotype was seen repeatedly, ten times or more. The chain is built from TRBV7-8 and TRBJ2-5; 7 bases agree with TRBD1. This CDR3 is built from 13 residues. CDR1 is SGHVS and CDR2 is FQNEAQ in the germline V gene. V lost 3 bases to trimming and J lost 4 bases; unmatched junction nucleotides: 2. The CDR3 reads CASSFAGGETQYF. CDR3 in DNA: TGTGCCAGCAGCTTCGCAGGGGGAGAGACCCAGTACTTC.

This sequence joins TRBV24-1 and TRBJ1-1, with D uncertain. Germline CDR1 is KGHDR and CDR2 is SFDVKD. The CDR3 extends over 12 amino acids. Trimming removed 5 bases from V and 0 bases from J, with 3 bases in between. DNA for the CDR3: TGTGCCACCAGTGTAGTGAACACTGAAGCTTTCTTT. It yields the protein CATSVVNTEAFF.

This clonotype was detected once. The chain joins TRBV15 to TRBJ2-3; D unclear. Trimming pared 0 bases from V and 4 bases from J, leaving 5 bases between. The CDR3 length is 13 residues. CDR1 LNHNV and CDR2 YYDKDF come from the germline V gene (reference sequence). The CDR3 nucleotides are TGTGCCACCAGCAGAGATTGGGCAGATACGCAGTATTTT. Amino acid sequence: CATSRDWADTQYF.

The chain recombines TRBV20-1 with TRBJ1-2; perhaps TRBD1 as D (6 bases). Germline lookup yields CDR1 DFQATT and CDR2 SNEGSKA (reference sequence). The CDR3 is made up of 14 amino acids. V was clipped by 3 bases and J by 4 bases, with 15 bases between them. Here the CDR3 DNA reads TGCAGTGCTAGGGGAGGACAGTCCTCCTATGGCTACACCTTC. Its protein is CSARGGQSSYGYTF.

This clonotype was observed a handful of times. The chain combines TRBV3-1 with TRBJ2-7, with a weak D call TRBD1 (5 bases). Per the germline V gene, CDR1 is LGHDT and CDR2 is YNNKEL (reference sequence). V lost 11 bases and J lost 3, with 14 bases in between. The CDR3 runs to 12 residues. CDR3 region: CAGKTRDYEQYF. CDR3 in DNA: TGTGCCGGTAAAACCAGGGACTACGAGCAGTACTTC.

The chain joins TRBV4-1 to TRBJ2-3; no firm D call. The ends were cut back, 1 base at V and 3 bases at J, with 11 bases in the middle. The CDR3 has 15 amino acids. Germline CDR1 is MGHRA and CDR2 is YSYEKL. CDR3 coding DNA: TGCGCCAGCAGCCAAGGCAGTACTTTGACAGATACGCAGTATTTT. Protein: CASSQGSTLTDTQYF.

DNA for the CDR3: TGCGCCAGCAGCTTGGCCTATTTCATGGGGCAGTTCTTC. Amino acids: CASSLAYFMGQFF. V gene TRBV5-1 combines with J gene TRBJ2-1; no clear D gene. Deletions cut 0 bases from V and 12 bases from J, with 13 bases between. Germline-derived CDR1 and CDR2 are SGHRS and YFSETQ. This CDR3 has 13 amino acids.

This clonotype was counted a few times. The J gene is TRBJ1-1, the V gene TRBV6-1, with 7 bases matching TRBD1. The V gene end was trimmed by 9 bases and the J gene end by 2 bases; junction bases not matched to a gene: 6. This CDR3 is 13 amino acids long. Per the germline V gene, CDR1 is MNHNS and CDR2 is SASEGT. CDR3 protein: CASLRTGNTEAFF. Written as DNA, the CDR3 is TGTGCCAGTTTAAGGACAGGTAACACTGAAGCTTTCTTT.

This chain joins TRBV29-1 and TRBJ2-5; TRBD2 is a possible D gene (5 bases). The CDR3 has 12 residues. CDR1 and CDR2 (germline): SQVTM, ANQGSEA. V was clipped by 6 bases and J by 1 base, with 9 bases between them. CDR3: CSVHGIQETQYF. Here the CDR3 DNA reads TGCAGCGTCCACGGGATCCAAGAGACCCAGTACTTC.

This clonotype was counted a few times. J is TRBJ2-1 and V is TRBV5-5, with 15 positions matching TRBD2. This CDR3 is built from 18 residues. V dropped 4 bases and J dropped 4; count of bases not matched to a gene: 9. Germline CDR1 SGHKS, CDR2 YYEKEE (reference sequence). The CDR3 sequence: CASSPETGTSGRYNEQFF. The DNA for the CDR3 is TGTGCCAGCAGCCCTGAAACCGGGACTAGCGGGAGGTACAATGAGCAGTTCTTC.

This chain links TRBV20-1 with TRBJ2-2; 7 bases line up with TRBD1. CDR1 is DFQATT, CDR2 SNEGSKA, per germline (reference sequence). The CDR3 loop spans 15 amino acids. After removal of 3 bases from V and 6 bases from J, the junction contained 10 bases not matched to a gene. CDR3 region: CSARPSGTAAGELFF. CDR3 sequence (DNA): TGCAGTGCTAGGCCCTCCGGGACAGCCGCCGGGGAGCTGTTTTTT.

The gene calls are TRBV6-1 and TRBJ1-1; D is uncertain. The V end lost 3 bases, the J end lost 0 bases, and 5 bases lay between the germline ends. This CDR3 comprises 13 residues. Per the germline V gene, CDR1 is MNHNS and CDR2 is SASEGT. CDR3 loop: CASSDRMNTEAFF. CDR3 in DNA: TGTGCCAGCAGTGACAGAATGAACACTGAAGCTTTCTTT.

The chain has TRBV12-3 or TRBV12-4 and TRBJ2-5; TRBD1 aligns across 8 bases. The CDR3 spans 17 residues. V was clipped by 3 bases and J by 5 bases; unmatched bases: 14. The DNA for the CDR3 is TGTGCCAGCAGTTTTGCCCGCGGCAGGGGGCTTTTCGAGACCCAGTACTTC. Translating it yields CASSFARGRGLFETQYF.

This clonotype was seen only a few times. The gene calls are TRBV20-1 and TRBJ2-5; 7 nucleotides agree with TRBD2. The germline V gene encodes CDR1 DFQATT and CDR2 SNEGSKA (reference sequence). V shed 3 bases, J shed 3 bases, and the junction held 7 bases outside the gene matches. This CDR3 contains 14 residues. CDR3 coding DNA: TGCAGTGCTAGGAAAGCGGGGATGAAAGAGACCCAGTACTTC. Translated, it gives CSARKAGMKETQYF.

There are many counts of this clonotype. CDR3 region: CASSLVAGYYEQYF. The CDR3 bases are TGTGCCAGCAGCTTAGTGGCGGGGTACTACGAGCAGTACTTC. This rearrangement joins TRBV7-2 to TRBJ2-7; D perhaps matches TRBD2 (6 bases). Germline CDR1 reads SGHTA; CDR2 reads FQGNSA. Trimming shortened V by 1 base and J by 3 bases, and 10 bases separated the two germline ends. The CDR3 extends over 14 amino acids.

This chain joins TRBV24-1 and TRBJ2-1; 7 bases match TRBD2. V gave up 5 bases and J gave up 7 bases; unmatched junction bases: 13. The germline V gene has CDR1 KGHDR and CDR2 SFDVKD. This CDR3 has 16 amino acids. In nucleotides, the CDR3 is TGTGCCACCAGTGCCGCTACGGGGGGAAACTGGAATGAGCAGTTCTTC. This encodes CATSAATGGNWNEQFF.

The sample holds a few counts of this clonotype. V usage is TRBV5-1 and J usage is TRBJ1-2, with D possibly TRBD1 on 5 matching bases. Per germline, CDR1 SGHRS and CDR2 YFSETQ. With 4 bases removed from V and 4 bases from J, the gap between germline ends came to 14 bases. The CDR3 has 14 residues. As DNA, the CDR3 is TGCGCCAGCAGCGCTGAATCAGGGTCCTATGGCTACACCTTC. It encodes CASSAESGSYGYTF.

This chain links TRBV5-1 with TRBJ2-2; D unclear. Trimming pared 2 bases from V and 1 base from J, leaving 12 bases between. Germline CDR1 and CDR2: SGHRS and YFSETQ. This CDR3 has 16 residues. Here the CDR3 reads CASSFDGPLNTGELFF. Written as DNA, the CDR3 is TGCGCCAGCAGCTTTGACGGTCCACTGAACACCGGGGAGCTGTTTTTT.

The chain carries TRBV12-3 or TRBV12-4 and TRBJ2-5; possibly TRBD1 for D (6 bases). The CDR3 sequence is 15 residues long. Deletions cut 2 bases from V and 4 bases from J, with 14 bases between. DNA for the CDR3: TGTGCCAGCAGTTTACGCAGGGGTCGGGTAGAGACCCAGTACTTC. As protein: CASSLRRGRVETQYF.

V is TRBV7-9 and J is TRBJ1-4; D may be TRBD1 (5 bases). The CDR3 length is 14 residues. Trimming cost V 5 bases and J 7 bases, with 14 bases left between them. Per germline, CDR1 SEHNR and CDR2 FQNEAQ (reference sequence). The CDR3 bases are TGTGCCAGCAGCCCCCCTGGGGGGGGTGAAAAACTGTTTTTT. Protein sequence: CASSPPGGGEKLFF.

This clonotype was recorded once. The chain recombines TRBV3-1 with TRBJ2-3; D is possibly TRBD1 (5 bases). Germline CDR1 reads LGHDT; CDR2 reads YNNKEL (reference sequence). CDR3 length: 16 amino acids. V dropped 6 bases and J dropped 2 bases, with 18 bases sitting between them. CDR3 DNA: TGTGCCAGCAGTCCAGACAGCCACGACCTCACAGATACGCAGTATTTT. Translated, it gives CASSPDSHDLTDTQYF.

This clonotype was seen just once. The chain employs TRBV9 and TRBJ2-7, with unresolved D. CDR3 length: 16 residues. Trimming pared 2 bases from V and 2 bases from J, leaving 17 bases between. CDR1 and CDR2 (germline): SGDLS, YYNGEE. CDR3: CASSVGLGSVPYEQYF. The CDR3 DNA sequence: TGTGCCAGCAGCGTCGGCCTCGGGTCGGTCCCCTACGAGCAGTACTTC. Drawing the rest from reference TRBV9 and TRBJ2-7, the complete variable domain is DSGVTQTPKHLITATGQRVTLRCSPRSGDLSVYWYQQSLDQGLQFLIQYYNGEERAKGNILERFSAQQFPDLHSELNLSSLELGDSALYFCASSVGLGSVPYEQYFGPGTRLTVT.

This clonotype appeared many times. The chain joins TRBV20-1 to TRBJ2-1; D gene uncertain. The CDR3 sequence is 11 residues long. Germline V gene data show CDR1 as DFQATT and CDR2 as SNEGSKA (reference sequence). Trimming cost V 1 base and J 5 bases, with 3 bases left between them. Here the CDR3 reads CSARGDNEQFF. The CDR3, as DNA: TGCAGTGCTAGAGGGGACAATGAGCAGTTCTTC.

There are a few counts of this clonotype. The chain employs TRBV20-1 and TRBJ2-5, with D hard to call. Germline lookup yields CDR1 DFQATT and CDR2 SNEGSKA (reference sequence). The CDR3 is 13 residues long. The CDR3 here is CSGLWGSQETQYF. CDR3 bases: TGCAGCGGTCTCTGGGGTTCACAAGAGACCCAGTACTTC.